A single sample is the source of the 32 T cell receptor beta chains below, sequenced in a study. TCRdb itself ran the RT-PCR reads through MiXCR, one entry per CDR3 protein. The data show almost 700,000 distinct CDR3 sequences, 14% seen once. Material: memory CD4+ T cells from blood. All receptors come from a female donor in good health, serving as a healthy control.

This clonotype was counted only a few times. This chain links TRBV7-2 with TRBJ1-1; D may be TRBD1 (5 bases). V lost 3 bases and J 6 bases, leaving 11 bases between the germline ends. CDR1 SGHTA and CDR2 FQGNSA come from the germline V gene. The CDR3 spans 13 residues. DNA for the CDR3: TGTGCCAGCAGCTTTCAGGGTGGCGCTGAAGCTTTCTTT. This gives the protein CASSFQGGAEAFF.

The rearrangement uses TRBV29-1 and TRBJ2-5; D possibly corresponds to TRBD1 (5 bases). V was pared by 8 bases and J by 5 bases, with 15 bases between. The germline CDR1 and CDR2 sequences are SQVTM and ANQGSEA. This CDR3 spans 12 amino acids. CDR3 in DNA: TGCAGCTTGGGGCAGGCTGAGGAGACCCAGTACTTC. Translating it yields CSLGQAEETQYF.

At least ten counts were recorded for this clonotype. The chain joins TRBV20-1 to TRBJ2-5; a weak D match, TRBD1 (6 bases). This CDR3 spans 15 amino acids. Looked up from germline, CDR1 is DFQATT and CDR2 is SNEGSKA (reference sequence). V was cut by 2 bases and J by 6 bases, with 19 bases left in between. The CDR3 reads CSARPQGTAGKTQYF. CDR3 bases: TGCAGTGCTAGACCACAGGGAACTGCTGGGAAGACCCAGTACTTC.

This clonotype was counted many times. The rearrangement uses TRBV20-1 and TRBJ2-3, with D possibly matching TRBD2 (5 bases). The CDR3 contains 13 residues. V was shortened by 4 bases and J by 6 bases, with 14 bases between the two germline ends. Germline assignment: CDR1 DFQATT and CDR2 SNEGSKA (reference sequence). This CDR3 is CSAKRAGWDTQYF. The CDR3 nucleotides read TGCAGTGCTAAGAGGGCCGGTTGGGATACGCAGTATTTT.

This sequence joins TRBV20-1 and TRBJ2-2, with TRBD2 matching over 11 bases. This CDR3 is 16 amino acids long. The V segment lost 0 bases and the J segment 7 bases; nucleotides outside the gene matches: 7. The germline gives CDR1 DFQATT, CDR2 SNEGSKA (reference sequence). CDR3 amino acids: CSARDRVLAGVGELFF. The CDR3 bases are TGCAGTGCTAGAGATCGAGTACTAGCGGGAGTCGGGGAGCTGTTTTTT.

This clonotype was seen a handful of times. The genes are TRBV20-1 and TRBJ2-3; TRBD2 aligns across 7 bases. CDR1 and CDR2 (germline): DFQATT, SNEGSKA (reference sequence). This CDR3 comprises 15 residues. With 2 bases clipped from V and 0 bases from J, the junction kept 5 bases outside the gene matches. The CDR3, as DNA: TGCAGTGCTAGAAGGCCTAGCGGCAGCACAGATACGCAGTATTTT. It is translated as CSARRPSGSTDTQYF.

V and J are TRBV9 and TRBJ1-1; 10 bases are shared with TRBD1. The length of the CDR3 is 15 residues. Germline CDR1 SGDLS, CDR2 YYNGEE. The junction had 6 bases not matched to a gene; V was cut back by 0 bases and J by 7 bases. CDR3 sequence: CASSVAGQGHSEAFF. The CDR3 DNA is TGTGCCAGCAGCGTAGCGGGACAGGGGCATAGTGAAGCTTTCTTT.

This clonotype was found many times. V usage is TRBV7-2 and J usage is TRBJ2-2; D call uncertain. Trimming removed 5 bases from V and 5 bases from J, with 12 bases in between. This CDR3 is 14 amino acids long. Germline V gene data show CDR1 as SGHTA and CDR2 as FQGNSA. Here the CDR3 DNA reads TGTGCCAGCAGCCCAATGACTGTGACCGGGGAGCTGTTTTTT. The encoded protein is CASSPMTVTGELFF.

V and J are TRBV11-1 and TRBJ2-7; D unresolved. CDR3 length: 15 residues. The germline V gene has CDR1 SGHAT and CDR2 FQDESV (reference sequence). V lost 2 bases, J lost 3 bases, and 14 bases lay in between. In nucleotides, the CDR3 is TGTGCCAGCAGCTTACGGACGGCGCGTTACTACGAGCAGTACTTC. Translation: CASSLRTARYYEQYF.

This clonotype was recorded at least ten times. The chain carries TRBV7-9 and TRBJ1-1; a possible D gene is TRBD1 (6 bases). Germline lookup yields CDR1 SEHNR and CDR2 FQNEAQ (reference sequence). This CDR3 comprises 16 residues. Deletions cut 2 bases from V and 5 bases from J, with 18 bases between. In DNA, the CDR3 is TGTGCCAGCAGCTTATACGGGGGCTCCTGGGAAACTGAAGCTTTCTTT. As protein: CASSLYGGSWETEAFF.

The sample holds a few counts of this clonotype. This chain joins TRBV4-2 and TRBJ2-2, with 7 bases identical to TRBD2. The trim removed 4 bases at V and 0 bases at J, leaving 5 bases unmatched. CDR1 LGHNA and CDR2 YNFKEQ come from the germline V gene. This CDR3 region has 16 residues. The CDR3 sequence: CASSLFTSANTGELFF. Here the CDR3 DNA reads TGTGCCAGCAGCCTGTTTACTAGCGCGAACACCGGGGAGCTGTTTTTT.

This clonotype was counted only a few times. The V call is TRBV7-9, the J call TRBJ1-2; D is unresolved. Per germline, CDR1 SEHNR and CDR2 FQNEAQ (reference sequence). V was trimmed by 4 bases and J by 4 bases, leaving 19 bases between them. This CDR3 has 16 residues. CDR3 sequence: CASSSLYSAEFYGYTF. In DNA form, the CDR3 reads TGTGCCAGCAGCTCTCTCTACTCAGCAGAGTTCTATGGCTACACCTTC. Full variable domain (missing parts from reference TRBV7-9 and TRBJ1-2): DTGVSQNPRHKITKRGQNVTFRCDPISEHNRLYWYRQTLGQGPEFLTYFQNEAQLEKSRLLSDRFSAERPKGSFSTLEIQRTEQGDSAMYLCASSSLYSAEFYGYTFGSGTRLTVV.

This clonotype was seen a handful of times. V and J are TRBV18 and TRBJ1-2; D is unresolved. Germline assignment: CDR1 KGHSH and CDR2 LQKENI. V was pared by 2 bases and J by 3 bases, with 16 bases between. The CDR3 length is 16 residues. CDR3: CASSPSSSGLDYGYTF. The DNA of the CDR3 is TGTGCCAGCTCACCAAGCTCCAGCGGCCTGGACTATGGCTACACCTTC.

This clonotype was seen a handful of times. The chain links TRBV7-9 to TRBJ1-6; 7 bases align to TRBD1. V shed 2 bases, J shed 7 bases, and the junction held 5 bases outside the gene matches. The germline V gene encodes CDR1 SEHNR and CDR2 FQNEAQ (reference sequence). CDR3 length: 15 residues. CDR3 sequence: CASSLMGQWNSPLHF. The CDR3 DNA is TGTGCCAGCAGCTTAATGGGACAGTGGAATTCACCCCTCCACTTT.

This clonotype has just a few counts. V is TRBV2 and J is TRBJ2-7, with D hard to call. CDR1 and CDR2 from the germline V gene are SNHLY and FYNNEI. V lost 2 bases to trimming and J lost 5 bases, with 10 bases between them. The CDR3 spans 13 residues. DNA of the CDR3: TGTGCCAGCAGTGAAAACGTCCGGGACGAGCAGTACTTC. Residues: CASSENVRDEQYF.

This clonotype was found a few times. The V gene is TRBV20-1, the J gene TRBJ1-1; D uncertain. Germline V gene sequence: CDR1 DFQATT, CDR2 SNEGSKA (reference sequence). The CDR3 runs to 11 residues. V gave up 6 bases and J gave up 5 bases, with 10 bases separating them. This chain's CDR3 is CSALPWTEAFF. DNA for the CDR3: TGCAGTGCCCTACCATGGACTGAAGCTTTCTTT.

This clonotype was seen at least ten times. The V gene is TRBV20-1, the J gene TRBJ2-5; 12 bases are shared with TRBD2. With V trimmed by 6 bases and J by 4 bases, 3 bases remained unmatched. The CDR3 sequence is 13 residues long. Germline lookup yields CDR1 DFQATT and CDR2 SNEGSKA (reference sequence). This CDR3 reads CSALAGGLETQYF. DNA for the CDR3: TGCAGTGCGCTAGCGGGGGGGCTAGAGACCCAGTACTTC.

V is TRBV6-5 and J is TRBJ2-2, with D possibly being TRBD1 (6 bases). Trimming removed 6 bases from V and 3 bases from J, with 14 bases in between. This CDR3 has 15 amino acids. Germline CDR1 MNHEY, CDR2 SVGAGI. CDR3 sequence (DNA): TGTGCCAGCAGGAATAGACAGGCCGACACCGGGGAGCTGTTTTTT. Its translation: CASRNRQADTGELFF.

The chain carries TRBV7-2 and TRBJ2-7, with 7 bases identical to TRBD2. This CDR3 is 15 amino acids long. Looked up from germline, CDR1 is SGHTA and CDR2 is FQGNSA. V was clipped by 4 bases and J by 5 bases; unmatched bases: 11. The DNA for the CDR3 is TGTGCCAGCAGCTACACCAGGACTAGGTCCCACGAGCAGTACTTC. Protein: CASSYTRTRSHEQYF.

V gene TRBV7-9 combines with J gene TRBJ1-2; the match to TRBD1 covers 7 bases. Germline V CDR1 and CDR2: SEHNR, FQNEAQ (reference sequence). J was trimmed by 8 bases and V by 5 bases; bases with no gene match: 17. The CDR3 covers 16 residues. The CDR3 reads CASSPDEGQRTGGYTF. The DNA for the CDR3 is TGTGCCAGCAGCCCCGACGAGGGACAGAGGACGGGCGGCTACACCTTC.

This clonotype was observed many times. The V and J genes are TRBV10-3 and TRBJ2-6, with D maybe TRBD1 (8 bases). The germline CDR1 and CDR2 sequences are ENHRY and SYGVKD. The CDR3 has 20 residues. V gave up 4 bases and J gave up 0 bases, with 22 bases separating them. The CDR3 DNA reads TGTGCCATCAGTGGGACAGGGAGGGGCGGAGGAGACTCTGGGGCCAACGTCCTGACTTTC. This gives the protein CAISGTGRGGGDSGANVLTF.

V usage is TRBV6-4 and J usage is TRBJ2-3; TRBD2 matches at 15 bases. The CDR3 has 17 amino acids. The V segment lost 5 bases and the J segment 3 bases; nucleotides outside the gene matches: 6. Germline CDR1 MRHNA, CDR2 SNTAGT. The CDR3, as DNA: TGTGCCAGCAGTCCGGGACTAGCGGGAGGAGGGACAGATACGCAGTATTTT. It specifies CASSPGLAGGGTDTQYF.

In its sample, this clonotype was seen many times. This chain links TRBV12-3 or TRBV12-4 with TRBJ2-3, with TRBD2 as a possible D gene (7 bases). The CDR3 sequence is 16 residues long. V gave up 5 bases and J gave up 2 bases, with 17 bases separating them. The CDR3 DNA sequence: TGTGCCAGCAGTCTCGTAGGGGGGGCCTCCACAGATACGCAGTATTTT. It yields the protein CASSLVGGASTDTQYF.

The chain links TRBV5-8 to TRBJ1-5; tentative D call: TRBD1 (5 bases). Germline CDR1 SGHTS, CDR2 YDEGEE. This CDR3 spans 17 amino acids. Trimming removed 1 base from V and 1 base from J, with 15 bases in between. CDR3 region: CASSLMAGSVSNQPQHF. The CDR3 nucleotides read TGTGCCAGCAGCTTGATGGCAGGGTCGGTCAGCAATCAGCCCCAGCATTTT.

This clonotype appeared a few times. This sequence joins TRBV10-3 and TRBJ2-3; 7 bases fit TRBD2. Germline CDR1 is ENHRY and CDR2 is SYGVKD. The CDR3 runs to 17 residues. The V and J ends lost 0 bases and 2 bases, in that order; junction bases with no gene match: 8. The CDR3: CAISESSGTTNTDTQYF. The CDR3 nucleotides read TGTGCCATCAGTGAGTCTTCCGGGACTACCAACACAGATACGCAGTATTTT.

V gene TRBV30 combines with J gene TRBJ1-2, with D unclear. V was pared by 3 bases and J by 2 bases, with 10 bases between. In germline, CDR1 is GTSNPN, CDR2 SVGIG (reference sequence). The CDR3 length is 13 residues. In nucleotides, the CDR3 is TGTGCCTGGAGGGACGGTGGAAACTATGGCTACACCTTC. The encoded protein is CAWRDGGNYGYTF. The complete variable domain, with remaining parts taken from reference TRBV30 and TRBJ1-2, reads SQTIHQWPATLVQPVGSPLSLECTVEGTSNPNLYWYRQAAGRGLQLLFYSVGIGQISSEVPQNLSASRPQDRQFILSSKKLLLSDSGFYLCAWRDGGNYGYTFGSGTRLTVV.

This clonotype came up a few times. V gene TRBV20-1 combines with J gene TRBJ2-1; a weak D match, TRBD1 (5 bases). Deletions cut 1 base from V and 3 bases from J, with 13 bases between. The CDR3 runs 15 residues. Germline V gene data show CDR1 as DFQATT and CDR2 as SNEGSKA (reference sequence). This CDR3 reads CSARGDGADYNEQFF. CDR3 DNA: TGCAGTGCTAGAGGAGATGGGGCAGACTACAATGAGCAGTTCTTC.

This clonotype was observed at least ten times. The chain joins TRBV29-1 to TRBJ2-1; TRBD2 matches at 13 bases. The junction had 16 bases not matched to a gene; V was cut back by 6 bases and J by 5 bases. This CDR3 contains 18 residues. Germline V CDR1 and CDR2: SQVTM, ANQGSEA. The CDR3 is CSVSYYSPLAGGNNEQFF. The DNA of the CDR3 is TGCAGCGTGAGCTATTACTCCCCACTAGCGGGAGGGAACAATGAGCAGTTCTTC.

This clonotype turned up a few times. V is TRBV12-3 or TRBV12-4 and J is TRBJ1-4; TRBD1 agrees at 7 bases. CDR3 size: 14 residues. V shed 6 bases and J 6 bases; nucleotides not matched to a gene: 7. The CDR3 nucleotides read TGTGCCAGCAGCCCGGGACAGACACATGAAAAACTGTTTTTT. Protein: CASSPGQTHEKLFF.

This chain joins TRBV19 and TRBJ1-5; tentative D call: TRBD1 (6 bases). V lost 10 bases, J lost 2 bases, and 27 bases lay in between. CDR1 and CDR2 from the germline V gene are LNHDA and SQIVND (reference sequence). This CDR3 region has 18 residues. The CDR3 DNA reads as TGTGCCAACCCTAGGGGGGGGGCGGTTGACATTGGCAATCAGCCCCAGCATTTT. As protein: CANPRGGAVDIGNQPQHF.

CDR3 residues: CASGFDAQGGNQPQHF. As DNA, the CDR3 is TGTGCTAGTGGTTTCGACGCCCAAGGCGGCAATCAGCCCCAGCATTTT. This rearrangement joins TRBV12-5 to TRBJ1-5; no clear D. CDR1 is LGHNT, CDR2 FRNRAP, per germline. CDR3 length: 16 amino acids. The ends were cut back, 3 bases at V and 2 bases at J, with 14 bases in the middle.

This rearrangement joins TRBV11-2 to TRBJ1-1; 7 bases are shared with TRBD1. The CDR3 covers 12 residues. CDR1 and CDR2 from the germline V gene are SGHAT and FQNNGV. V was clipped by 1 base and J by 11 bases; unmatched bases: 4. In nucleotides, the CDR3 is TGTGCCAGCAGCTTAGTAACAGGGGACGCTTTCTTT. The encoded protein is CASSLVTGDAFF.